Below, 8 T cell receptor beta chains from the same sample are listed, as sequenced in a study of post-analysis software for immune sequencing data. These TCRs' antigens remain unknown. Unique molecular identifiers featured in each of the TCR beta cDNA libraries. One entry per CDR3 protein results from TCRdb running MiXCR on the PCR reads. Here the sample spans hundreds of thousands of distinct CDR3 sequences, approximately 59% being singletons. Study findings and constraints: In patients, TRBV5-6, TRBV5-1 and TRBV20-1 belonged to five TRBV segments found more frequently than in controls.

The specimen sequenced was blood. Every receptor here comes from a girl aged 2 to 10 with multiple sclerosis.

The rearrangement uses TRBV5-1 and TRBJ1-2; D not resolved. V was clipped by 0 bases and J by 5 bases, with 5 bases between them. The CDR3 runs 12 residues. Looked up from germline, CDR1 is SGHRS and CDR2 is YFSETQ. DNA for the CDR3: TGCGCCAGCAGCTTGGCCACGTATGGCTACACCTTC. Its protein product is CASSLATYGYTF.

This sequence joins TRBV3-1 and TRBJ1-1; 7 bases line up with TRBD1. Germline values: CDR1 LGHDT, CDR2 YNNKEL (reference sequence). The CDR3 has 15 amino acids. Trimming removed 1 base from V and 3 bases from J; junction bases left unmatched: 5. The CDR3 sequence: CASSQAHGQDTEAFF. Here the CDR3 DNA reads TGTGCCAGCAGCCAAGCCCATGGACAGGACACTGAAGCTTTCTTT.

This clonotype was observed a handful of times. This chain links TRBV3-1 with TRBJ2-1; 10 positions match TRBD2. Trimming cost V 8 bases and J 4 bases; bases outside gene matches: 5. The CDR3 is 14 residues long. Germline V gene data show CDR1 as LGHDT and CDR2 as YNNKEL (reference sequence). In DNA form, the CDR3 reads TGTGCCAGCTCTAAGCGGGAGGGGTACAATGAGCAGTTCTTC. Encoded protein: CASSKREGYNEQFF.

The chain is built from TRBV12-3 or TRBV12-4 and TRBJ1-4, with D possibly TRBD1 on 6 matching bases. The V and J ends lost 5 bases and 7 bases respectively, with 17 bases between them. The CDR3 covers 15 residues. The CDR3 region has the DNA TGTGCCAGCAGTCCGAGACAGGAGTTCGGTGAAAAACTGTTTTTT. It specifies CASSPRQEFGEKLFF.

This chain connects TRBV2 to TRBJ2-1, with D uncertain. This CDR3 spans 12 amino acids. The germline CDR1 and CDR2 sequences are SNHLY and FYNNEI. V was clipped by 4 bases and J by 6 bases, with 7 bases between them. For the CDR3, the DNA is TGTGCCAGCAGTGGGACGGTCAATGAGCAGTTCTTC. This encodes CASSGTVNEQFF.

This clonotype has a count of ten or more. V usage is TRBV20-1 and J usage is TRBJ2-7; 10 positions match TRBD2. Germline V CDR1 and CDR2: DFQATT, SNEGSKA (reference sequence). The CDR3 length is 15 residues. J was trimmed by 6 bases and V by 2 bases; bases with no gene match: 10. The CDR3 loop reads CSARIPLAGVGEQYF. For the CDR3, the DNA is TGCAGTGCTAGAATCCCCCTAGCGGGAGTCGGCGAGCAGTACTTC.

The chain has TRBV12-3 or TRBV12-4 and TRBJ2-6, with D possibly matching TRBD2 (7 bases). The CDR3 has 17 amino acids. The germline V and J ends were trimmed by 8 bases and 4 bases, with 21 bases remaining between them. The CDR3 bases are TGTGCCAGCGGGGGGCTAGCGGTACGAGGCGGGGCCAACGTCCTGACTTTC. This gives the protein CASGGLAVRGGANVLTF.

In its sample, this clonotype ranks as large. The chain links TRBV7-2 to TRBJ2-1; TRBD2 agrees at 13 bases. V trimming: 4 bases; J trimming: 7 bases; junction bases outside the gene matches: 4. The germline V gene has CDR1 SGHTA and CDR2 FQGNSA. The CDR3 has 15 residues. CDR3 amino acids: CASSSGLAGANEQFF. The CDR3 DNA follows: TGTGCCAGCAGCTCAGGACTAGCGGGGGCGAATGAGCAGTTCTTC.